This T cell receptor (beta chain) was documented in a study of neoadjuvant anti-PD-1 for oral cavity cancer. Time point in this sample: after neoadjuvant nivolumab, at surgical resection. The table came from immunoSEQ multiplex PCR; TCRdb's copy has only in-frame clones and leaves some out. The sample lists 5,500 to 7,000 clones, around 50% occurring once. Unmatched junction bases numbered 1, after V lost 5 bases and J lost 1 base. This CDR3 region has 15 residues. Germline V lookup: CDR1 MNHNS, CDR2 SASEGT. V and J are TRBV6-1 and TRBJ2-6, with 8 bases identical to TRBD1. The TCR sequence derives from a person aged 35-79 years with oral cavity squamous cell carcinoma. Sample: tumor tissue, taken after nivolumab (anti-PD-1) treatment. The CDR3 loop is CASSTGGSGANVLTF. The CDR3 nucleotides read TGTGCCAGCAGTACAGGGGGTTCTGGGGCCAACGTCCTGACTTTC.